This passage covers 13 T cell receptor beta chains from one sample sequenced in a study of shared clonotypes between healthy human individuals. Method: immunoSEQ multiplex PCR; TCRdb's copy keeps in-frame clones and lacks some. The sample has about 1.5 million clones; under 99% are singletons. The sequenced material came from naive CD4+ T cells sorted from blood. Noted subset: CD45RA+ positively selected. The source of these receptors is a man younger than 45 in good health.

V is TRBV7-8 and J is TRBJ2-1, with 9 positions matching TRBD2. V lost 5 bases and J lost 8; bases outside the gene matches: 13. The CDR3 consists of 16 residues. The germline V gene has CDR1 SGHVS and CDR2 FQNEAQ. CDR3 nucleotides: TGTGCCAGCAGCCTAACTGGGGGCGGGAGGGTGTATGAGCAGTTCTTC. It is translated as CASSLTGGGRVYEQFF. The full variable domain, with the rest looked up from reference TRBV7-8 and TRBJ2-1, is GAGVSQSPRYKVAKRGQDVALRCDPISGHVSLFWYQQALGQGPEFLTYFQNEAQLDKSGLPSDRFFAERPEGSVSTLKIQRTQQEDSAVYLCASSLTGGGRVYEQFFGPGTRLTVL.

V gene TRBV28 combines with J gene TRBJ1-1; no definite D call. This CDR3 spans 11 amino acids. CDR1 is MDHEN and CDR2 is SYDVKM in the germline V gene. Trimming removed 7 bases from V and 8 bases from J, with 11 bases in between. The chain's CDR3 is CASITQSEAFF. In DNA form, the CDR3 reads TGTGCCAGCATTACCCAGTCAGAAGCTTTCTTT.

The rearrangement uses TRBV9 and TRBJ1-2; D gene unclear. The length of the CDR3 is 12 residues. Germline CDR1 and CDR2: SGDLS and YYNGEE. Trimming stripped 4 bases from V and 7 bases from J, with 11 bases between. The DNA of the CDR3 is TGTGCCAGCAGCCCCCAGAATAGTGGCTACACCTTC. It encodes CASSPQNSGYTF.

The chain joins TRBV28 to TRBJ1-2; the match to TRBD1 covers 7 bases. The trim removed 5 bases at V and 2 bases at J, leaving 11 bases unmatched. CDR3 length: 16 residues. CDR1 is MDHEN, CDR2 SYDVKM, per germline. The CDR3 region is CASSAPGAGGNYGYTF. CDR3 sequence (DNA): TGTGCCAGCAGTGCCCCCGGGGCAGGGGGAAACTATGGCTACACCTTC.

The sample holds one count of this clone. The J gene is TRBJ1-3, the V gene TRBV25-1, with unresolved D. The CDR3 has 15 residues. In germline, CDR1 is MGHDK, CDR2 SYGVNS. V lost 2 bases and J lost 3, with 11 bases in between. As DNA, the CDR3 is TGTGCCAGCAGTGAAGCCCACCGTCGTGGAAACACCATATATTTT. This sequence encodes CASSEAHRRGNTIYF.

Regarding this clone: The germline gene is not matched at one end of the junction; a read error may be the cause. The CDR3 loop reads CASSPEGTVEFF. The CDR3, as DNA: TGTGCCAGCTCACCGGAAGGGACAGTGGAATTCTTC. The chain has TRBV18 and TRBJ1-2; 7 bases fit TRBD1. The CDR3 loop spans 12 amino acids. Germline CDR1 is KGHSH and CDR2 is LQKENI.

The J gene is TRBJ2-7, the V gene TRBV27; tentative D call: TRBD2 (6 bases). The CDR3 extends over 13 amino acids. Deletions cut 3 bases from V and 5 bases from J, with 11 bases between. Per the germline V gene, CDR1 is MNHEY and CDR2 is SMNVEV (reference sequence). CDR3 residues: CASSFGRLDEQYF. CDR3 sequence (DNA): TGTGCCAGCAGTTTTGGGAGGCTGGACGAGCAGTACTTC.

The chain joins TRBV27 to TRBJ2-5; D is tentatively TRBD1 or TRBD2 (5 bases each). The V and J ends lost 6 bases and 4 bases respectively, with 12 bases between them. CDR3 length equals 13 residues. Germline lookup yields CDR1 MNHEY and CDR2 SMNVEV (reference sequence). CDR3 residues: CASRGEGLETQYF. CDR3 nucleotides: TGTGCCAGCAGGGGGGAAGGCCTAGAGACCCAGTACTTC.

V is TRBV18 and J is TRBJ1-2; D remains unclear. The CDR3 sequence is 12 residues long. Trimming cost V 2 bases and J 6 bases, with 7 bases left between them. CDR1 and CDR2 from the germline V gene are KGHSH and LQKENI. The CDR3 sequence: CASSPGEDGYTF. The CDR3 DNA is TGTGCCAGCTCACCAGGGGAGGATGGCTACACCTTC.

The rearrangement joins TRBV5-1 to TRBJ2-7; 13 bases are a match to TRBD2. J lost 0 bases, V lost 3 bases, and 6 bases had no gene match. The CDR3 totals 17 residues. From germline, CDR1 is SGHRS and CDR2 YFSETQ. CDR3 in amino acids: CASSSGLAGQISYEQYF. DNA for the CDR3: TGCGCCAGCAGCTCGGGACTAGCGGGGCAAATCTCCTACGAGCAGTACTTC.

The chain uses TRBV5-1 and TRBJ2-7; the D gene is possibly TRBD1 (6 bases). V was pared by 2 bases and J by 5 bases, with 14 bases between. Germline values: CDR1 SGHRS, CDR2 YFSETQ. The CDR3 length is 14 residues. CDR3 loop: CASSLATGFNEQYF. The CDR3 DNA reads as TGCGCCAGCAGCTTAGCAACAGGGTTTAACGAGCAGTACTTC.

The V gene is TRBV6-1, the J gene TRBJ2-1; weak D call: TRBD2 (5 bases). With 6 bases removed from V and 1 base from J, the gap between germline ends came to 13 bases. CDR1 MNHNS and CDR2 SASEGT come from the germline V gene. This CDR3 contains 15 residues. CDR3 coding DNA: TGTGCCAGCAGGGCTAGCCCTCTATCCTACAATGAGCAGTTCTTC. Its translation is CASRASPLSYNEQFF.

This clone was detected a few times. The chain uses TRBV29-1 and TRBJ1-1; 9 positions agree with TRBD1. V shed 6 bases and J 11 bases; nucleotides not matched to a gene: 10. The CDR3 spans 12 residues. Germline V gives CDR1 SQVTM, CDR2 ANQGSEA. CDR3 bases: TGCAGCGTCCTTCGGACAGGGGTAGGCGCTTTCTTT. This translates into CSVLRTGVGAFF.